These 6 T cell receptor beta chains originate from one sample sequenced in a study of blood T cell repertoires in COVID-19. Method: immunoSEQ multiplex PCR; TCRdb's copy keeps in-frame clones and lacks some. The sample includes about 320,000 clones, around 85% of them seen just once. The specimen sequenced was peripheral blood. These receptors were taken from a human donor in a cohort sampled during active COVID-19.

The chain is built from TRBV27 and TRBJ1-6; 9 bases line up with TRBD1. CDR3 size: 15 residues. Germline loops: CDR1 MNHEY, CDR2 SMNVEV (reference sequence). After removal of 6 bases from V and 7 bases from J, the junction contained 7 bases not matched to a gene. The CDR3 protein is CASRQGTGINSPLHF. DNA of the CDR3: TGTGCCAGCAGACAGGGGACAGGGATAAATTCACCCCTCCACTTT.

This clone was picked up a small number of times. Other DNA sequences in this specimen translate into the identical CDR3. This chain uses TRBV18 with TRBJ1-1; D is undetermined. There are 12 residues in the CDR3. The V gene lost 4 bases and the J gene lost 1 base, with 4 bases spanning the gap. Germline CDR1 KGHSH, CDR2 LQKENI. The chain's CDR3 is CASSLQNTEAFF. CDR3 DNA: TGTGCCAGCTCACTCCAGAACACTGAAGCTTTCTTT.

This chain uses TRBV4-2 with TRBJ1-2; perhaps TRBD1 as D (6 bases). CDR3 length: 18 residues. Germline V gene data show CDR1 as LGHNA and CDR2 as YNFKEQ. Trimming took off 0 bases at V and 0 bases at J, with 17 bases between the two ends. Written as DNA, the CDR3 is TGTGCCAGCAGCCAAGACCAAGGAGGGGGGGGAGCTAACTATGGCTACACCTTC. It specifies CASSQDQGGGGANYGYTF.

The chain combines TRBV11-2 with TRBJ2-7; 8 bases align to TRBD1. This CDR3 region has 13 residues. The germline gives CDR1 SGHAT, CDR2 FQNNGV. Unmatched junction bases numbered 5, after V lost 7 bases and J lost 3 bases. Written as DNA, the CDR3 is TGTGCCAGCACCACCGGACAGGGCTACGAGCAGTACTTC. It specifies CASTTGQGYEQYF.

The chain links TRBV5-4 to TRBJ1-5, with D unresolved. CDR3 size: 16 residues. Deletions cut 0 bases from V and 5 bases from J, with 15 bases between. Germline V gene sequence: CDR1 SGHNT, CDR2 YYREEE (reference sequence). In DNA form, the CDR3 reads TGTGCCAGCAGCTTGGGAGGGAAGGGAACGGATCAGCCCCAGCATTTT. This translates into CASSLGGKGTDQPQHF.

CDR3 DNA: TGTGCCAGCGACCCGGGGAGGGCGAGGACAGATACGCAGTATTTT. Its translation is CASDPGRARTDTQYF. This chain uses TRBV19 with TRBJ2-3, with 7 bases lining up with TRBD2. From germline, CDR1 is LNHDA and CDR2 SQIVND (reference sequence). CDR3 length: 15 residues. The V gene end was trimmed by 9 bases and the J gene end by 3 bases; junction bases not matched to a gene: 12.